Below are 26 T cell receptor beta chains sequenced from a single sample in a study of monozygotic twins with cystic fibrosis. Using immunoSEQ multiplex PCR, the repertoire was profiled, and TCRdb retains in-frame clones only, with some absent. The profile shows about 24,000 clones, 87% of them singletons. The specimen was blood. These receptors were taken from a woman in her twenties or thirties with cystic fibrosis.

This clone was seen more than once but under ten times. The chain has TRBV5-1 and TRBJ2-1, with no clear D. The V gene lost 1 base and the J gene lost 5 bases, with 7 bases spanning the gap. This CDR3 has 13 residues. The germline V gene has CDR1 SGHRS and CDR2 YFSETQ. The CDR3 protein is CASSLRVDNEQFF. The CDR3 region has the DNA TGCGCCAGCAGCTTGAGGGTGGACAATGAGCAGTTCTTC.

J is TRBJ2-5 and V is TRBV4-1; tentative D call: TRBD2 (5 bases). Trimming shortened V by 3 bases and J by 4 bases, and 15 bases separated the two germline ends. This CDR3 has 15 residues. Per the germline V gene, CDR1 is MGHRA and CDR2 is YSYEKL. The CDR3 spells CASSQAGVHLETQYF. In DNA, the CDR3 is TGCGCCAGCAGCCAGGCCGGGGTTCACTTAGAGACCCAGTACTTC.

The V call is TRBV18, the J call TRBJ1-5, with no clear D. This CDR3 has 17 amino acids. Trimming pared 2 bases from V and 1 base from J, leaving 15 bases between. Germline assignment: CDR1 KGHSH and CDR2 LQKENI. This CDR3 is CASSPSSTALSNQPQHF. As DNA, the CDR3 is TGTGCCAGCTCACCATCGAGCACCGCCTTAAGCAATCAGCCCCAGCATTTT.

The chain couples TRBV5-1 to TRBJ1-3; D is unresolved. CDR1 is SGHRS and CDR2 is YFSETQ in the germline V gene. There are 15 residues in the CDR3. The V and J ends lost 2 bases and 0 bases respectively, with 9 bases between them. The CDR3 loop is CASSFEGSSGNTIYF. The DNA for the CDR3 is TGCGCCAGCAGCTTCGAGGGAAGCTCTGGAAACACCATATATTTT.

The rearrangement links TRBV6-5 to TRBJ2-1, with D possibly being TRBD2 (5 bases). Trimming pared 4 bases from V and 10 bases from J, leaving 11 bases between. The CDR3 is 12 amino acids. Germline CDR1 MNHEY, CDR2 SVGAGI. The DNA of the CDR3 is TGTGCCAGCAGTTCAGGACTCGGCGAGCAGTTCTTC. The encoded protein is CASSSGLGEQFF.

The chain recombines TRBV6-4 with TRBJ2-7; 7 positions agree with TRBD1. V lost 1 base to trimming and J lost 5 bases; unmatched junction nucleotides: 11. The germline gives CDR1 MRHNA, CDR2 SNTAGT. CDR3 length equals 16 residues. CDR3 protein: CASSDWTGILEDEQYF. CDR3 coding DNA: TGTGCCAGCAGTGACTGGACAGGTATTCTAGAGGACGAGCAGTACTTC.

This clone turned up a few times. This chain uses TRBV30 with TRBJ1-1; D may be TRBD1 (6 bases). CDR1 GTSNPN and CDR2 SVGIG come from the germline V gene (reference sequence). V dropped 2 bases and J dropped 4 bases, with 14 bases sitting between them. The CDR3 length is 14 residues. CDR3 sequence: CAWSPDRSVTEAFF. The CDR3 DNA is TGTGCCTGGAGTCCAGACAGGTCAGTCACTGAAGCTTTCTTT.

This clone was recorded once. This chain links TRBV15 with TRBJ2-1; D possibly corresponds to TRBD1 (7 bases). The germline V and J ends were trimmed by 3 bases and 8 bases, with 14 bases remaining between them. Germline values: CDR1 LNHNV, CDR2 YYDKDF (reference sequence). The CDR3 totals 14 residues. The CDR3 region has the DNA TGTGCCACCAGCAGGACAGGGAGGAATGATGAGCAGTTCTTC. Protein product: CATSRTGRNDEQFF.

This rearrangement joins TRBV5-6 to TRBJ2-5; 7 bases are a match to TRBD2. CDR1 and CDR2 (germline): SGHDT, YYEEEE. This CDR3 is built from 14 residues. V shed 0 bases, J shed 4 bases, and the junction held 3 bases outside the gene matches. This CDR3 reads CASSLVLAGETQYF. The CDR3 bases are TGTGCCAGCAGCTTGGTATTAGCGGGAGAGACCCAGTACTTC.

The rearrangement joins TRBV5-1 to TRBJ2-7, with D perhaps matching TRBD2 (7 bases). CDR3 length: 14 amino acids. V gave up 4 bases and J gave up 2 bases, with 13 bases separating them. Germline V lookup: CDR1 SGHRS, CDR2 YFSETQ. CDR3 sequence (DNA): TGCGCCAGCAGCCCCTCGGGGGGCCCCTACGAGCAGTACTTC. Translation: CASSPSGGPYEQYF.

The V and J genes are TRBV6-5 and TRBJ1-6, with a possible D match to TRBD1 (5 bases). Per germline, CDR1 MNHEY and CDR2 SVGAGI. CDR3 length equals 15 residues. V lost 2 bases, J lost 1 base, and 6 bases lay in between. The CDR3 bases are TGTGCCAGCAGTTACAGGGGATCCTATAATTCACCCCTCCACTTT. It yields the protein CASSYRGSYNSPLHF.

CDR3 sequence: CASSPGQTFSEQFF. The CDR3 DNA reads as TGTGCCAGCAGTCCTGGACAGACTTTTTCTGAGCAGTTCTTC. J is TRBJ2-1 and V is TRBV2, with a weak D call TRBD1 (6 bases). V was cut by 5 bases and J by 9 bases, with 17 bases left in between. The CDR3 has 14 amino acids. Germline V gene data show CDR1 as SNHLY and CDR2 as FYNNEI.

The chain recombines TRBV5-1 with TRBJ1-2; D not certain. Germline V gene sequence: CDR1 SGHRS, CDR2 YFSETQ. V was cut by 5 bases and J by 2 bases, with 7 bases left in between. The CDR3 spans 12 residues. The CDR3 here is CASSPENYGYTF. CDR3 bases: TGCGCCAGCAGTCCTGAGAACTATGGCTACACCTTC.

The V and J genes are TRBV7-8 and TRBJ2-7, with TRBD1 matching 8 bases. The CDR3 is 15 amino acids. Germline V lookup: CDR1 SGHVS, CDR2 FQNEAQ. The J segment lost 5 bases and the V segment lost 7 bases, leaving 13 bases of the junction unmatched. For the CDR3, the DNA is TGTGCCAGCACCCCAACCCGGGACAGGCTCCACGAGCAGTACTTC. Translating it yields CASTPTRDRLHEQYF.

In its sample, this clone was seen once. This chain links TRBV5-4 with TRBJ1-1; 9 nucleotides match TRBD1. V shed 0 bases, J shed 4 bases, and the junction held 10 bases outside the gene matches. CDR3 length: 17 amino acids. Germline CDR1 is SGHNT and CDR2 is YYREEE (reference sequence). CDR3 loop: CASSLGGHRGPGTEAFF. The CDR3 region has the DNA TGTGCCAGCAGCTTGGGGGGGCACAGGGGGCCGGGCACTGAAGCTTTCTTT.

The gene calls are TRBV6-5 and TRBJ2-7; TRBD2 aligns across 8 bases. Looked up from germline, CDR1 is MNHEY and CDR2 is SVGAGI. The CDR3 runs 15 residues. Germline trimming cut 3 bases from V and 5 bases from J; bases unmatched to any gene: 9. The CDR3 sequence: CASSYWTSHFDEQYF. DNA of the CDR3: TGTGCCAGCAGTTATTGGACTAGCCATTTCGACGAGCAGTACTTC.

The genes are TRBV10-3 and TRBJ2-5; no clear D. Germline V gene lookup returns CDR1 ENHRY and CDR2 SYGVKD. CDR3 size: 13 residues. V dropped 4 bases and J dropped 2 bases, with 8 bases sitting between them. The CDR3 is CAISGRLQETQYF. DNA of the CDR3: TGTGCCATCAGTGGTAGACTGCAAGAGACCCAGTACTTC.

The V and J genes are TRBV27 and TRBJ1-1; TRBD1 matches at 12 bases. Germline V gives CDR1 MNHEY, CDR2 SMNVEV (reference sequence). This CDR3 has 16 amino acids. With 5 bases clipped from V and 5 bases from J, the junction kept 9 bases outside the gene matches. This chain's CDR3 is CASSEGWDRGLTEAFF. The CDR3 nucleotides read TGTGCCAGCAGTGAGGGGTGGGACAGGGGGCTAACTGAAGCTTTCTTT.

The V and J genes are TRBV5-1 and TRBJ2-3; D is uncertain. V was trimmed by 0 bases and J by 0 bases, leaving 8 bases between them. This CDR3 region has 15 residues. Per the germline V gene, CDR1 is SGHRS and CDR2 is YFSETQ. The CDR3 coding sequence is TGCGCCAGCAGCTTGGGCAGTTCTAGCACAGATACGCAGTATTTT. It is translated as CASSLGSSSTDTQYF. Full variable domain (outside the CDR3, taken from reference TRBV5-1 and TRBJ2-3): KAGVTQTPRYLIKTRGQQVTLSCSPISGHRSVSWYQQTPGQGLQFLFEYFSETQRNKGNFPGRFSGRQFSNSRSEMNVSTLELGDSALYLCASSLGSSSTDTQYFGPGTRLTVL.

The chain employs TRBV19 and TRBJ2-7; D is possibly TRBD1 (7 bases). This CDR3 spans 15 amino acids. Germline CDR1 LNHDA, CDR2 SQIVND (reference sequence). The ends were cut back, 4 bases at V and 7 bases at J, with 20 bases in the middle. CDR3 coding DNA: TGTGCCAGTAGTACCCCCGCAGGGGGGTTACGAGAGCAGTACTTC. It codes for CASSTPAGGLREQYF.

The chain couples TRBV6-1 to TRBJ2-7; 8 bases match TRBD1. J lost 1 base, V lost 8 bases, and 10 bases had no gene match. Germline V gene sequence: CDR1 MNHNS, CDR2 SASEGT. The CDR3 runs 15 residues. In nucleotides, the CDR3 is TGTGCCAGCGCCAGTCCGGGACAGGTATCCTACGAGCAGTACTTC. Protein: CASASPGQVSYEQYF.

The V and J genes are TRBV4-1 and TRBJ2-3; TRBD2 agrees at 9 bases. The CDR3 is made up of 18 amino acids. Trimming cost V 3 bases and J 2 bases; bases outside gene matches: 12. Germline CDR1 is MGHRA and CDR2 is YSYEKL. CDR3 sequence reads: CASSQQRLTSGYTDTQYF. CDR3 in DNA: TGCGCCAGCAGCCAGCAACGCCTGACTAGCGGATACACAGATACGCAGTATTTT.

This clone showed up just once. The chain recombines TRBV13 with TRBJ2-3; 7 nucleotides agree with TRBD1. This CDR3 is built from 16 residues. With V trimmed by 5 bases and J by 3 bases, 11 bases remained unmatched. Germline V gives CDR1 PRHDT, CDR2 FYEKMQ (reference sequence). Written as DNA, the CDR3 is TGTGCCAGCAGCCCTACTCTCCGACAGGGTACAGATACGCAGTATTTT. Encoded protein: CASSPTLRQGTDTQYF. Full variable domain (remainder filled in from reference TRBV13 and TRBJ2-3): AAGVIQSPRHLIKEKRETATLKCYPIPRHDTVYWYQQGPGQDPQFLISFYEKMQSDKGSIPDRFSAQQFSDYHSELNMSSLELGDSALYFCASSPTLRQGTDTQYFGPGTRLTVL.

This clone occurred once. This chain connects TRBV2 to TRBJ2-7, with D uncertain. The CDR3 is 12 residues long. The germline V and J ends were trimmed by 11 bases and 2 bases, with 13 bases remaining between them. The germline V gene has CDR1 SNHLY and CDR2 FYNNEI. CDR3 in amino acids: CAPWVSAYEQYF. CDR3 in DNA: TGTGCCCCCTGGGTCTCAGCCTACGAGCAGTACTTC.

The V call is TRBV25-1, the J call TRBJ1-5; D gene unclear. V was clipped by 4 bases and J by 2 bases, with 9 bases between them. The germline V gene has CDR1 MGHDK and CDR2 SYGVNS. The CDR3 has 14 amino acids. CDR3 bases: TGTGCCAGCAGTGGAGGATGGGGCAATCAGCCCCAGCATTTT. Its protein is CASSGGWGNQPQHF.

The rearrangement links TRBV5-1 to TRBJ1-1; the D gene is possibly TRBD1 (5 bases). V gave up 4 bases and J gave up 3 bases, with 13 bases separating them. The germline gives CDR1 SGHRS, CDR2 YFSETQ. There are 14 residues in the CDR3. CDR3 DNA sequence: TGCGCCAGCAGCATCAGTGGAGGGGACACTGAAGCTTTCTTT. Residues: CASSISGGDTEAFF.